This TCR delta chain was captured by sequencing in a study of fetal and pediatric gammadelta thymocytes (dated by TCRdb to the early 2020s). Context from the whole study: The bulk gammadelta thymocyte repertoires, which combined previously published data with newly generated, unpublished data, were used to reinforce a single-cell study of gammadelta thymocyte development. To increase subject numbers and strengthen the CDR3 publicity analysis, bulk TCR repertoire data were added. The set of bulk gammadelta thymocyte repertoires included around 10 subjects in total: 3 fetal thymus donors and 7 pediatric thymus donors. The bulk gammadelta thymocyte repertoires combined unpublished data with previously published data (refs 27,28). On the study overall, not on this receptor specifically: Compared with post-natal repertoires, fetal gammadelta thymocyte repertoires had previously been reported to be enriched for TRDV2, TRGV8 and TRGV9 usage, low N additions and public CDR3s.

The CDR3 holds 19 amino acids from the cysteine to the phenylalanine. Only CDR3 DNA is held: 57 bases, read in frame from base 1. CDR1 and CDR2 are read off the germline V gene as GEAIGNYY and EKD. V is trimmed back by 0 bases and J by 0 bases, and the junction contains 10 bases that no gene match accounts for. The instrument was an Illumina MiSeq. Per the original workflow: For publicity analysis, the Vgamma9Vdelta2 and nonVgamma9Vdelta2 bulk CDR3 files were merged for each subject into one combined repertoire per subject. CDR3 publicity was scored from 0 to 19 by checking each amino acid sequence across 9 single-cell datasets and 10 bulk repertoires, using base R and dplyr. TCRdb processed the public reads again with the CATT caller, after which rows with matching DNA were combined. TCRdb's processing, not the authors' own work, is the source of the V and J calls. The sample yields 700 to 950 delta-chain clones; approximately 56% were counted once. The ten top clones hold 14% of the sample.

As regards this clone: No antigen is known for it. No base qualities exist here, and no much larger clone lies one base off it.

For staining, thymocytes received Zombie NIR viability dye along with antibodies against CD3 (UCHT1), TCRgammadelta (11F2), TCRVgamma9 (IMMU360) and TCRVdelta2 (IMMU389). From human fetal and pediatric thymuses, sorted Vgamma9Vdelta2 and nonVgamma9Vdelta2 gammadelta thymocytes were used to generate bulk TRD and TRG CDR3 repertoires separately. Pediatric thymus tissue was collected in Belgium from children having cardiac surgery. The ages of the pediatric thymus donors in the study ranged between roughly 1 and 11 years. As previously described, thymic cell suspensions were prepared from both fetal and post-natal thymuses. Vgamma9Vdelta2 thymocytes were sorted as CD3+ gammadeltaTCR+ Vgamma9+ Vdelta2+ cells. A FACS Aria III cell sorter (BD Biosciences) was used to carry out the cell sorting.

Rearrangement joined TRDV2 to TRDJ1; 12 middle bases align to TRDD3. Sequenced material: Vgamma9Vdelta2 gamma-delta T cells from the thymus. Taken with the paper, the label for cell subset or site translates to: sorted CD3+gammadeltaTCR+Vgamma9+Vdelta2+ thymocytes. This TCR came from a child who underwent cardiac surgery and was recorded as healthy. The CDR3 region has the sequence CACDTLFTGGYKDTDKLIF. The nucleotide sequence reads TGTGCCTGTGACACCCTCTTTACTGGGGGATACAAGGACACCGATAAACTCATCTTT.